Sequencing of this T cell receptor beta chain was carried out in a study of early T cells in non-severe SARS-CoV-2 infection. Points from the study as a whole: Private and CD4 specificities were missed by VDJdb matching, which favored anti-spike CD8 responses.

There are a few counts of this clonotype. Its matching antigen is unknown. CDR3 length equals 14 residues. V was clipped by 7 bases and J by 5 bases; unmatched bases: 9. Germline CDR1 is SGHVS and CDR2 is FNYEAQ. Each single cDNA molecule received a unique molecular identifier. MiXCR, run by TCRdb on the 5' RACE reads, gives a single entry per CDR3 protein. The table records about 76,000 distinct CDR3 sequences, about a sixth of them present only once. This TCR derives from an adult who was a healthcare worker with PCR-confirmed SARS-CoV-2 infection or an uninfected control (not recorded which). The chain uses TRBV7-6 and TRBJ2-7; TRBD1 matches 9 bases. The sequenced material came from whole blood. DNA for the CDR3: TGTGCCAGCAACCACAGGGGGCGCAAAAACGAGCAGTACTTC. Amino acid sequence: CASNHRGRKNEQYF.